This T cell receptor beta chain is drawn from a study of T cell responses to AZD1222 COVID-19 vaccine. The germline V gene encodes CDR1 DFQATT and CDR2 SNEGSKA (reference sequence). V lost 2 bases to trimming and J lost 3 bases, with 4 bases between them. The CDR3 consists of 11 residues. Measured with immunoSEQ multiplex PCR; TCRdb has only the in-frame clones, and not every one. The sample includes 150,000 to 200,000 clones, around 92% of them seen just once. The receptor's source is an adult in good health. The specimen comprised peripheral blood, sampled on day 0 of AZD1222 vaccination. V gene TRBV20-1 combines with J gene TRBJ2-5; D ambiguous. CDR3 coding DNA: TGCAGTGCTAGAAAAGAAGAGACCCAGTACTTC. It encodes CSARKEETQYF.